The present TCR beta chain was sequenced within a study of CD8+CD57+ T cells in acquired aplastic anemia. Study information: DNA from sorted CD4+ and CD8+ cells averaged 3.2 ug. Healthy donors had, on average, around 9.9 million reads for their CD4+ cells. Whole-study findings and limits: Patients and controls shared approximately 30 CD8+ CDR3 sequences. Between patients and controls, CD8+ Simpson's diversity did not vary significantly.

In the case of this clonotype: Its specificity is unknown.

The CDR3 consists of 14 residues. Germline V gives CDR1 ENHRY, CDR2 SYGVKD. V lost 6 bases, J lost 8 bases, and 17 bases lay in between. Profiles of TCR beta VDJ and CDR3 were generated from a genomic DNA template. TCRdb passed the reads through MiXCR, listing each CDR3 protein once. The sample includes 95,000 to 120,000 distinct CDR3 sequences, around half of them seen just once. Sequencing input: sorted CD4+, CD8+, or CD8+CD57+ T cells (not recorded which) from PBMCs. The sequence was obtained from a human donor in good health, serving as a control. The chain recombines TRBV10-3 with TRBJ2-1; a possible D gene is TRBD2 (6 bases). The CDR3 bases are TGTGCCATCAGCCCCCGGGACTCTACTGATGAGCAGTTCTTC. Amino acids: CAISPRDSTDEQFF.